The text below deals with one T cell receptor (beta chain). Its target is not known. From the 5' RACE reads, TCRdb called clonotypes with MiXCR, one entry per CDR3 protein. The data contain 350,000 to 450,000 distinct CDR3 sequences, around 19% of them singletons. The data were obtained in a study of T-cell memory formation after mild COVID-19. In the study overall: In these data, TCR clusters were largely donor specific. Points from the study as a whole: Later expanders leaned CD4+, whereas clones that contracted between day 15 and 85 were balanced CD4/CD8. Memory cells collected pre-infection included some clones that later responded, suggesting cross-reactive memory joined. Whether second-wave clones peaking at day 37 were SARS-CoV-2 specific went unconfirmed.

V was pared by 0 bases and J by 0 bases, with 14 bases between. The CDR3 has 17 amino acids. The germline V gene has CDR1 LGHDT and CDR2 YNNKEL (reference sequence). Sequences were obtained from PBMCs or a T cell subset sorted from them (not recorded which). V is TRBV3-1 and J is TRBJ1-1, with D uncertain. This receptor was taken from an adult woman who had mild COVID-19 (a few samples of this study predate the infection). Cell type and time point are not known. CDR3 sequence: CASSQDINYRVNTEAFF. DNA of the CDR3: TGTGCCAGCAGCCAAGATATTAATTATAGGGTGAACACTGAAGCTTTCTTT.